These 22 T cell receptor beta chains share one sample of origin, sequenced in a study of blood T cell repertoires in COVID-19. The repertoire was sequenced with immunoSEQ multiplex PCR; TCRdb's copy has only in-frame clones and lacks some. The sample includes roughly 100,000 clones, about four fifths of them seen just once. The sequenced material came from peripheral blood. The receptors here all came from a woman aged 80 or over with acute or convalescent COVID-19.

This clone was seen a single time. The chain uses TRBV6-5 and TRBJ2-7, with D maybe TRBD2 (7 bases). V was pared by 6 bases and J by 1 base, with 16 bases between. Germline CDR1 reads MNHEY; CDR2 reads SVGAGI. The CDR3 runs 15 residues. As DNA, the CDR3 is TGTGCCAGCAGCCGCAGCGGGACAATGTCCTACGAGCAGTACGTC. Translating it yields CASSRSGTMSYEQYV.

This chain joins TRBV9 and TRBJ2-3; TRBD2 aligns across 7 bases. The CDR3 covers 15 residues. The junction had 9 bases not matched to a gene; V was cut back by 6 bases and J by 2 bases. The V gene's germline CDR1 is SGDLS and CDR2 YYNGEE. CDR3 in amino acids: CASTGGVTLTDTQYF. Written as DNA, the CDR3 is TGTGCCAGCACGGGGGGTGTCACACTCACAGATACGCAGTATTTT.

V and J are TRBV10-2 and TRBJ1-1, with D unresolved. From germline, CDR1 is WSHSY and CDR2 SAAADI. The length of the CDR3 is 14 residues. Deletions cut 0 bases from V and 4 bases from J, with 9 bases between. The CDR3 sequence is CASSESTRGTEAFF. CDR3 DNA sequence: TGCGCCAGCAGTGAGTCGACACGGGGCACTGAAGCTTTCTTT.

CDR3 sequence (DNA): TGTGCCAGCAGTTTCGGGACTAGCAATGAGCAGTTCTTC. Translating it yields CASSFGTSNEQFF. The chain is built from TRBV12-3 or TRBV12-4 and TRBJ2-1; 8 nucleotides agree with TRBD2. The CDR3 runs 13 residues. The junction had 1 base not matched to a gene; V was cut back by 3 bases and J by 6 bases.

This clone occurred a few times. The chain is built from TRBV6-2 or TRBV6-3 and TRBJ1-2; perhaps TRBD1 as D (6 bases). Germline values: CDR1 MNHEY, CDR2 SVGEGT. V lost 5 bases and J lost 1, with 11 bases in between. The CDR3 contains 14 residues. CDR3 amino acids: CASSRTDLNYGYTF. The CDR3 DNA follows: TGTGCCAGCAGTCGGACAGACCTTAACTATGGCTACACCTTC.

J is TRBJ1-4 and V is TRBV2; 7 bases are a match to TRBD1. CDR1 is SNHLY, CDR2 FYNNEI, per germline. Germline trimming cut 6 bases from V and 14 bases from J; bases unmatched to any gene: 9. The CDR3 length is 12 residues. For the CDR3, the DNA is TGTGCCAGCAGGGGAGAGGGGGCATGGCTGTTTTTT. As protein: CASRGEGAWLFF.

This chain's CDR3 is CASSPFETGSSYEQYF. As DNA, the CDR3 is TGTGCCAGCTCACCTTTTGAAACGGGGAGCTCCTACGAGCAGTACTTC. The chain employs TRBV18 and TRBJ2-7, with D perhaps TRBD2 (5 bases). V lost 3 bases to trimming and J lost 0 bases, with 15 bases between them. The CDR3 totals 16 residues. CDR1 and CDR2 from the germline V gene are KGHSH and LQKENI.

This clone appeared a few times. The chain combines TRBV20-1 with TRBJ2-3, with 12 bases fitting TRBD2. This CDR3 comprises 14 residues. Germline trimming cut 3 bases from V and 9 bases from J; bases unmatched to any gene: 7. Germline CDR1 and CDR2: DFQATT and SNEGSKA (reference sequence). CDR3 DNA sequence: TGCAGTGCTAGTCGACTAGCGGGAGTTAAAACGCAGTATTTT. It codes for CSASRLAGVKTQYF.

Written as DNA, the CDR3 is TGTGCCAGCTCACTCGGGACAGGGGGCCTCGAGCAGTACTTC. This encodes CASSLGTGGLEQYF. This chain joins TRBV18 and TRBJ2-7; 12 nucleotides agree with TRBD1. Losses at the gene ends were 4 bases for V and 6 bases for J; bases not matched to a gene: 4. The CDR3 contains 14 residues. Germline values: CDR1 KGHSH, CDR2 LQKENI. The whole variable domain, filled in from reference TRBV18 and TRBJ2-7, reads NAGVMQNPRHLVRRRGQEARLRCSPMKGHSHVYWYRQLPEEGLKFMVYLQKENIIDESGMPKERFSAEFPKEGPSILRIQQVVRGDSAAYFCASSLGTGGLEQYFGPGTRLTVT.

This clone has a single count. The J gene is TRBJ1-5, the V gene TRBV5-1; TRBD1 matches at 7 bases. The CDR3 contains 15 residues. The V gene's germline CDR1 is SGHRS and CDR2 YFSETQ. V was pared by 1 base and J by 2 bases, with 3 bases of the junction left unmatched. The DNA of the CDR3 is TGCGCCAGCAGCTTGACAGGGGCGGGCAATCAGCCCCAGCATTTT. Translation gives CASSLTGAGNQPQHF.

This clone has more than one count but fewer than ten. CDR3 amino acids: CAISPKTSGSNEQFF. The CDR3 bases are TGTGCCATCAGTCCGAAGACTAGCGGTTCTAATGAGCAGTTCTTC. V and J are TRBV10-3 and TRBJ2-1; 9 nucleotides line up with TRBD2. This CDR3 comprises 15 residues. The junction had 9 bases not matched to a gene; V was cut back by 5 bases and J by 7 bases. Germline assignment: CDR1 ENHRY and CDR2 SYGVKD.

This clone was found a few times. The rearrangement links TRBV5-4 to TRBJ2-5; D perhaps matches TRBD2 (5 bases). V shed 0 bases and J shed 2 bases, with 8 bases lying between them. This CDR3 is built from 14 residues. The germline CDR1 and CDR2 sequences are SGHNT and YYREEE (reference sequence). Here the CDR3 reads CASSLGTSQETQYF. As DNA, the CDR3 is TGTGCCAGCAGCTTGGGGACTTCGCAAGAGACCCAGTACTTC.

V is TRBV10-3 and J is TRBJ2-1, with D unresolved. CDR1 is ENHRY and CDR2 is SYGVKD in the germline V gene. V was pared by 3 bases and J by 4 bases, with 4 bases between. The CDR3 loop spans 12 amino acids. The CDR3 spells CAISDQYNEQFF. In nucleotides, the CDR3 is TGTGCCATCAGTGACCAATACAATGAGCAGTTCTTC.

This chain links TRBV29-1 with TRBJ2-2, with D possibly being TRBD2 (5 bases). V was pared by 7 bases and J by 4 bases, with 13 bases between. The CDR3 is 13 residues long. Germline assignment: CDR1 SQVTM and CDR2 ANQGSEA. DNA for the CDR3: TGCAGCGCTCCCGGGGAAGGCACCGGGGAGCTGTTTTTT. It specifies CSAPGEGTGELFF.

The gene calls are TRBV27 and TRBJ1-2; D gene uncertain. CDR1 and CDR2 (germline): MNHEY, SMNVEV (reference sequence). Trimming took off 4 bases at V and 4 bases at J, with 13 bases between the two ends. The CDR3 sequence is 14 residues long. CDR3 in amino acids: CASSSNPSGYGYTF. The CDR3 DNA reads as TGTGCCAGCAGTTCCAACCCTTCGGGCTATGGCTACACCTTC.

This chain joins TRBV2 and TRBJ2-7; 8 bases match TRBD1. V shed 4 bases and J 4 bases; nucleotides not matched to a gene: 6. The CDR3 sequence is 14 residues long. Germline CDR1 reads SNHLY; CDR2 reads FYNNEI. CDR3 loop: CASSVGQGAYEQYV. In nucleotides, the CDR3 is TGTGCCAGCAGTGTGGGCCAGGGGGCATACGAGCAGTACGTC.

The chain couples TRBV28 to TRBJ2-1; D possibly corresponds to TRBD1 (6 bases). V was trimmed by 1 base and J by 3 bases, leaving 10 bases between them. CDR1 and CDR2 from the germline V gene are MDHEN and SYDVKM. CDR3 size: 15 residues. CDR3 amino acids: CASSLSGEFYNEQFF. The CDR3 DNA follows: TGTGCCAGCAGTTTATCAGGGGAATTCTACAATGAGCAGTTCTTC.

The V call is TRBV7-6, the J call TRBJ1-4; possible D gene TRBD1, 6 bases. The germline CDR1 and CDR2 sequences are SGHVS and FNYEAQ. V was trimmed by 1 base and J by 3 bases, leaving 12 bases between them. This CDR3 is 16 amino acids long. The DNA for the CDR3 is TGTGCCAGCAGCTTAGAGAGGGGGATATCTAATGAAAAACTGTTTTTT. It is translated as CASSLERGISNEKLFF.

The V call is TRBV29-1, the J call TRBJ1-2; no definite D call. CDR3 length: 12 residues. CDR1 and CDR2 from the germline V gene are SQVTM and ANQGSEA. The V end lost 1 base, the J end lost 4 bases, and 7 bases lay between the germline ends. Here the CDR3 reads CSVEVRSYGYTF. The DNA of the CDR3 is TGCAGCGTTGAAGTCCGTAGCTATGGCTACACCTTC.

The chain carries TRBV7-9 and TRBJ2-1; 8 positions agree with TRBD2. V lost 0 bases to trimming and J lost 5 bases; unmatched junction nucleotides: 12. This CDR3 has 18 amino acids. Germline CDR1 and CDR2: SEHNR and FQNEAQ (reference sequence). The CDR3 DNA reads TGTGCCAGCAGCTTAGCAGGGGTCGTAGCGGGAAGGAACAATGAGCAGTTCTTC. It translates to CASSLAGVVAGRNNEQFF.

The rearrangement links TRBV2 to TRBJ2-2, with TRBD1 matching 7 bases. This CDR3 region has 15 residues. V shed 8 bases and J 5 bases; nucleotides not matched to a gene: 11. Germline V gene data show CDR1 as SNHLY and CDR2 as FYNNEI. Written as DNA, the CDR3 is TGTGCCAGCGCCCTTCGACAGGGCGGGACCGGGGAGCTGTTTTTT. Amino acid sequence: CASALRQGGTGELFF. Supplemented by reference TRBV2 and TRBJ2-2, the full variable domain reads EPEVTQTPSHQVTQMGQEVILRCVPISNHLYFYWYRQILGQKVEFLVSFYNNEISEKSEIFDDQFSVERPDGSNFTLKIRSTKLEDSAMYFCASALRQGGTGELFFGEGSRLTVL.

The chain combines TRBV2 with TRBJ2-2; perhaps TRBD2 as D (6 bases). The V gene's germline CDR1 is SNHLY and CDR2 FYNNEI. The CDR3 has 15 residues. Trimming left V 5 bases short and J 0 bases short, with 10 bases between. The CDR3, as DNA: TGTGCCAGCAGTTTTCTAGCGCCGAACACCGGGGAGCTGTTTTTT. Protein: CASSFLAPNTGELFF.